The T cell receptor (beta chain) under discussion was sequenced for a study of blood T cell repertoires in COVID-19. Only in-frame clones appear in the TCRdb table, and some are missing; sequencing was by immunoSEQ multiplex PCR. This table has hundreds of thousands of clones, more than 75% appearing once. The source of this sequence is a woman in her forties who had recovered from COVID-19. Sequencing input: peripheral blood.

CDR3 in amino acids: CASSLVFLDYQQETQYF. The CDR3, as DNA: TGTGCCAGCAGCTTAGTTTTTTTGGACTATCAGCAAGAGACCCAGTACTTC. This chain uses TRBV7-2 with TRBJ2-5, with D possibly being TRBD2 (6 bases). The CDR3 consists of 17 residues. V shed 1 base and J shed 2 bases, with 17 bases lying between them. Germline assignment: CDR1 SGHTA and CDR2 FQGNSA. Supplemented by reference TRBV7-2 and TRBJ2-5, the full variable domain reads GAGVSQSPSNKVTEKGKDVELRCDPISGHTALYWYRQSLGQGLEFLIYFQGNSAPDKSGLPSDRFSAERTGGSVSTLTIQRTQQEDSAVYLCASSLVFLDYQQETQYFGPGTRLLVL.